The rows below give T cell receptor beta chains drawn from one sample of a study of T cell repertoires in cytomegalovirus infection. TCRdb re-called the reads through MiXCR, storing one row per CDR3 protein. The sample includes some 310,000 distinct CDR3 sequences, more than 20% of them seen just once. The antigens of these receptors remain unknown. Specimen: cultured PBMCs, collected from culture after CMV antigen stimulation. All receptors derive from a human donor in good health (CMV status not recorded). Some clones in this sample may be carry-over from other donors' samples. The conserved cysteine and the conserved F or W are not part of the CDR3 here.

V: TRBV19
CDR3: ASSPQQGWNYGYT

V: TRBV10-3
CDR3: AISDNRGGNEQF

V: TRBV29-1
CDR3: SVEEEGL

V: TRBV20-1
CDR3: SVDIVTSNEQF

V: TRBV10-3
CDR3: AINSKLAPPDTQY

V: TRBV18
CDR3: ASSPRQDSDTQY

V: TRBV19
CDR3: ASRDRGLYGYT

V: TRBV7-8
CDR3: ASSPGWGAEAF

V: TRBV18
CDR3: ASSPQGSSSNQPQH

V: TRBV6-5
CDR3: ASSYSGLQETQY

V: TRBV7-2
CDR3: ASSLEESTGELF

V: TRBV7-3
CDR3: ASSPTGEAATDTQY

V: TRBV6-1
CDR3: ASSLAVDGNTIY

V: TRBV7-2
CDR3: ASSGGTGMNYGYT

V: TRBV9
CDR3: ASSVDPGPSYNEQF

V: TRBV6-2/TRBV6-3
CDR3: ASSKERRPPPDTQY

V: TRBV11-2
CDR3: ASSTDLGVQETQY

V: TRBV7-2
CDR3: ASTFSGTGELF

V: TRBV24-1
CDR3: ATSDFRGSTDTQY